The next 7 T cell receptor beta chains were all read from a single sample in a study of Ad26.COV2.S vaccination and SARS-CoV-2 variants. Treatment specified: around 19 received Ad26.COV2.S at low or high dose, single or two shots; about 5 received placebo; per-sample allocation not given. After the first vaccine or placebo injection, samples were drawn on day 63. Profiled with immunoSEQ multiplex PCR; TCRdb holds only in-frame clones, not every one. The table has about 680,000 clones, roughly 90% seen once; the top ten hold over 1.3%. The source material was peripheral blood, sampled in a trial of Ad26.COV2.S vaccine versus placebo. The receptors derive from a person aged 18 to 65 who received the Ad26.COV2.S COVID-19 vaccine or a placebo.

This chain links TRBV9 with TRBJ2-7, with D possibly being TRBD2 (6 bases). CDR3 size: 14 residues. The germline V gene has CDR1 SGDLS and CDR2 YYNGEE. The V end lost 2 bases, the J end lost 6 bases, and 15 bases lay between the germline ends. The CDR3 region is CASSVSLGGVEQYF. The CDR3 DNA is TGTGCCAGCAGCGTGAGCCTGGGGGGAGTCGAGCAGTACTTC.

This chain joins TRBV15 and TRBJ2-3, with D tentatively TRBD1 or TRBD2 (7 bases each). Germline-derived CDR1 and CDR2 are LNHNV and YYDKDF (reference sequence). The V and J ends lost 3 bases and 6 bases respectively, with 16 bases between them. This CDR3 has 15 residues. The CDR3 region has the DNA TGTGCCACCAGCAGGACTAGACAGGGAGGGGATACGCAGTATTTT. Protein: CATSRTRQGGDTQYF.

In the case of this clone: This CDR3 is also generated by other DNA sequences in the sample. The chain has TRBV7-2 and TRBJ2-1; D gene unclear. V lost 3 bases, J lost 4 bases, and 4 bases lay in between. CDR3 length: 12 amino acids. CDR1 is SGHTA and CDR2 is FQGNSA in the germline V gene. The CDR3, as DNA: TGTGCCAGCAGCTTGGATTACAATGAGCAGTTCTTC. Protein: CASSLDYNEQFF. The complete variable domain, with remaining parts taken from reference TRBV7-2 and TRBJ2-1, reads GAGVSQSPSNKVTEKGKDVELRCDPISGHTALYWYRQSLGQGLEFLIYFQGNSAPDKSGLPSDRFSAERTGGSVSTLTIQRTQQEDSAVYLCASSLDYNEQFFGPGTRLTVL.

This clone was detected a few times. This chain connects TRBV5-1 to TRBJ2-2; D tentatively reads TRBD1 or TRBD2 (6 bases each). This CDR3 spans 15 amino acids. V dropped 3 bases and J dropped 6 bases, with 15 bases sitting between them. Germline loops: CDR1 SGHRS, CDR2 YFSETQ. DNA of the CDR3: TGCGCCAGCAGCTCCTCCCGGGGGCGCGCCGGGGAGCTGTTTTTT. Protein sequence: CASSSSRGRAGELFF.

This rearrangement joins TRBV7-2 to TRBJ1-2; 10 nucleotides align to TRBD1. The V segment lost 5 bases and the J segment 8 bases; nucleotides outside the gene matches: 11. Germline CDR1 SGHTA, CDR2 FQGNSA. This CDR3 comprises 15 residues. The CDR3 here is CASSPDRGRRIGYTF. In DNA, the CDR3 is TGTGCCAGCAGCCCCGACAGGGGGCGCAGAATCGGCTACACCTTC.

V is TRBV27 and J is TRBJ2-4; no clear D gene. V was cut by 5 bases and J by 10 bases, with 12 bases left in between. From germline, CDR1 is MNHEY and CDR2 SMNVEV (reference sequence). CDR3 length: 12 residues. The CDR3 sequence: CASSRAGGIQYF. CDR3 bases: TGTGCCAGCAGTCGTGCAGGTGGGATTCAGTACTTC.

The chain carries TRBV11-2 and TRBJ2-1; D might be TRBD1 (5 bases). Trimming took 2 bases from V and 10 from J, leaving 15 bases between them. The CDR3 has 14 amino acids. Germline assignment: CDR1 SGHAT and CDR2 FQNNGV. DNA of the CDR3: TGTGCCAGCAGCTTAATGGACACCTACTGGGAGCAGTTCTTC. Amino acid sequence: CASSLMDTYWEQFF.